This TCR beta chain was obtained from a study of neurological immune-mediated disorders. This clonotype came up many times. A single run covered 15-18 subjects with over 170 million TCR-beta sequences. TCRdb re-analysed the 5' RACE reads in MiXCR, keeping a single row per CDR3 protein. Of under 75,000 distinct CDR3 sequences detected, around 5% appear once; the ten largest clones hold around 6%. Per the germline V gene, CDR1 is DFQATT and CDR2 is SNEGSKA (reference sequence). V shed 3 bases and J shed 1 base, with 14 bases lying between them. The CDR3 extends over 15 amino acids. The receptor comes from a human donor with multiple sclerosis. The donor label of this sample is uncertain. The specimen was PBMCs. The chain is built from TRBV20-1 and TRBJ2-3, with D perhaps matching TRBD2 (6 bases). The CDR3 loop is CSASRGSVGTDTQYF. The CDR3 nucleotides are TGCAGTGCTAGTCGGGGGTCCGTGGGCACAGATACGCAGTATTTT.